The clone carrying this TCR beta chain was found many times. The CDR3 is 15 residues long. Per germline, CDR1 KGHSH and CDR2 LQKENI. Unmatched junction bases numbered 6, after V lost 3 bases and J lost 2 bases. The TCR beta library used iRepertoire HTBI primers with Arm-PCR amplification of CDR3. TCRdb recomputed calls from the multiplex PCR reads with MiXCR, one row per CDR3 protein. The sample includes about 430,000 distinct CDR3 sequences, approximately 16% of them seen just once. The data stem from a study of regulatory T cells in long-lasting Graves disease. Described time point: newly diagnosed GD, antithyroid drugs for less than 3 months. Scientists built the TCR library using RNA that was extracted from PBMCs. Patients came through an endocrinology department, and that department was in Xi'an, China. Each patient gave approximately 9 milliliters of EDTA-anticoagulated peripheral blood. These data also featured in a second study, about T cells in Graves' hyperthyroidism and ophthalmopathy. According to that study: Clinical symptoms, serum thyroxine, TRAb, thyroid ultrasound and orbital computed tomography established diagnosis.

This sequence joins TRBV18 and TRBJ1-1; 7 nucleotides align to TRBD1. Sample: peripheral blood mononuclear cells (PBMCs), taken at new diagnosis, from a patient treated with antithyroid drugs. The receptor's source is a woman in her 40s with Graves disease. The CDR3 is CASSPFGTANTEAFF. The CDR3 DNA reads TGTGCCAGCTCACCGTTCGGGACAGCTAACACTGAAGCTTTCTTT.